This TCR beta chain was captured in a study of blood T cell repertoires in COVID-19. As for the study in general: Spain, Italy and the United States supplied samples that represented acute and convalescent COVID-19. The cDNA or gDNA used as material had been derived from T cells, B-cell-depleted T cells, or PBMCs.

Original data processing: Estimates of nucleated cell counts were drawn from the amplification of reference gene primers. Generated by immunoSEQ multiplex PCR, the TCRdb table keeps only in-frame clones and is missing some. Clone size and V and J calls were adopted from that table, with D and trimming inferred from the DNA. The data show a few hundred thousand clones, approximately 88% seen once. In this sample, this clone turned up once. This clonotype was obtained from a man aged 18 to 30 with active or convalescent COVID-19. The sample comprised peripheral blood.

CDR3 sequence: CASSLAGQGYEQYF. Here the CDR3 DNA reads TGTGCCAGCAGCTTAGCTGGACAGGGCTACGAGCAGTACTTC. The V and J genes are TRBV7-8 and TRBJ2-7, with 8 bases identical to TRBD1. J was trimmed by 3 bases and V by 0 bases; bases with no gene match: 1. This CDR3 spans 14 amino acids. CDR1 and CDR2 (germline): SGHVS, FQNEAQ.